The 23 T cell receptor beta chains below were found in one sample sequenced in a study of blood T cell repertoires in COVID-19. The table came from immunoSEQ multiplex PCR; TCRdb's copy has only in-frame clones and leaves some out. The sample shows over 150,000 clones, approximately 86% of them seen only once. Sequencing was done on a sample of PBMCs or T cells enriched from blood (not recorded which). Every receptor here comes from a woman aged 30 to 39 who had recovered from COVID-19.

The chain has TRBV12-5 and TRBJ2-4, with D possibly matching TRBD2 (6 bases). The CDR3 totals 14 residues. Germline CDR1 is LGHNT and CDR2 is FRNRAP. The V end lost 0 bases, the J end lost 5 bases, and 8 bases lay between the germline ends. CDR3 residues: CASGLVGGENIQYF. For the CDR3, the DNA is TGTGCTAGTGGTTTGGTAGGCGGGGAAAACATTCAGTACTTC. Together with reference TRBV12-5 and TRBJ2-4, the CDR3 gives the full variable domain: DARVTQTPRHKVTEMGQEVTMRCQPILGHNTVFWYRQTMMQGLELLAYFRNRAPLDDSGMPKDRFSAEMPDATLATLKIQPSEPRDSAVYFCASGLVGGENIQYFGAGTRLSVL.

The genes are TRBV7-8 and TRBJ1-4, with unresolved D. Trimming removed 3 bases at V and 5 bases at J, with 7 bases between. The CDR3 length is 13 residues. The germline V gene has CDR1 SGHVS and CDR2 FQNEAQ. The CDR3 protein is CASSFERNEKLFF. The CDR3 DNA follows: TGTGCCAGCAGCTTTGAACGGAATGAAAAACTGTTTTTT.

This clone occurred once. This sequence joins TRBV3-1 (or the pseudogene TRBV3-2) and TRBJ2-6; 7 bases line up with TRBD1. V was pared by 4 bases and J by 0 bases, with 3 bases of the junction left unmatched. The V gene's germline CDR1 is LGHDT and CDR2 YNNKEL (reference sequence). The CDR3 consists of 16 residues. The DNA for the CDR3 is TGTGCCAGCAGCCCTAAGGGGGCCTCTGGGGCCAACGTCCTGACTTTC. Protein product: CASSPKGASGANVLTF.

The CDR3: CASSELAGAYNEQFF. CDR3 DNA: TGTGCCAGCAGTGAACTAGCGGGGGCATACAATGAGCAGTTCTTC. The chain carries TRBV6-4 and TRBJ2-1; 11 bases agree with TRBD2. The CDR3 covers 15 residues. CDR1 and CDR2 from the germline V gene are MRHNA and SNTAGT. Unmatched junction bases numbered 2, after V lost 3 bases and J lost 4 bases.

The rearrangement uses TRBV5-5 and TRBJ2-1; D gene uncertain. Germline V gene data show CDR1 as SGHKS and CDR2 as YYEKEE (reference sequence). The CDR3 totals 13 residues. Trimming stripped 1 base from V and 12 bases from J, with 14 bases between. CDR3 bases: TGTGCCAGCAGCTTGTGGGCCGACGTGGGGCAGTTCTTC. As protein: CASSLWADVGQFF.

The chain carries TRBV29-1 and TRBJ2-5, with 9 bases fitting TRBD1. Germline V gene sequence: CDR1 SQVTM, CDR2 ANQGSEA. V lost 6 bases and J lost 5; bases outside the gene matches: 10. The CDR3 sequence is 14 residues long. CDR3 DNA: TGCAGCGTACGGCCGGGACAGGGTGTGGAGACCCAGTACTTC. This sequence encodes CSVRPGQGVETQYF.

This chain links TRBV27 with TRBJ1-6, with TRBD1 matching 9 bases. The CDR3 spans 16 residues. J was trimmed by 9 bases and V by 6 bases; bases with no gene match: 12. Looked up from germline, CDR1 is MNHEY and CDR2 is SMNVEV (reference sequence). DNA for the CDR3: TGTGCCAGCAGCCGCCCCTCCGGGACAGGGATTTCACCCCTCCACTTT. Translating it yields CASSRPSGTGISPLHF.

The sample holds one count of this clone. J is TRBJ1-1 and V is TRBV18; 7 bases are a match to TRBD1. CDR3 size: 14 residues. CDR1 KGHSH and CDR2 LQKENI come from the germline V gene. Trimming at V came to 6 bases and at J to 2 bases, leaving 6 bases not matched to a gene. The CDR3 DNA reads as TGTGCCAGCTCCCACCGGGACAGTAACACTGAAGCTTTCTTT. As protein: CASSHRDSNTEAFF.

This clone has just a few counts. The rearrangement links TRBV4-1 to TRBJ2-7, with a possible D match to TRBD1 (5 bases). CDR3 length: 16 amino acids. Germline V CDR1 and CDR2: MGHRA, YSYEKL. V lost 1 base and J lost 3, with 16 bases in between. The DNA of the CDR3 is TGCGCCAGCAGCCAAGCAGGGCAGGATGAGTTCTACGAGCAGTACTTC. Protein sequence: CASSQAGQDEFYEQYF.

This clone was recorded only once. The V gene is TRBV19, the J gene TRBJ2-1, with D perhaps matching TRBD1 (5 bases). With 6 bases removed from V and 0 bases from J, the gap between germline ends came to 18 bases. The CDR3 extends over 17 amino acids. Germline assignment: CDR1 LNHDA and CDR2 SQIVND (reference sequence). CDR3 region: CASSRTLTRGSYNEQFF. DNA of the CDR3: TGTGCCAGTAGCCGGACCTTGACAAGGGGCTCCTACAATGAGCAGTTCTTC. Variable domain in full (rest from reference TRBV19 and TRBJ2-1): DGGITQSPKYLFRKEGQNVTLSCEQNLNHDAMYWYRQDPGQGLRLIYYSQIVNDFQKGDIAEGYSVSREKKESFPLTVTSAQKNPTAFYLCASSRTLTRGSYNEQFFGPGTRLTVL.

Written as DNA, the CDR3 is TGTGCCAGCAGCTTAACCAGTATTTCCCTCCACTTT. Translation: CASSLTSISLHF. The chain joins TRBV14 to TRBJ1-6; D unresolved. The CDR3 consists of 12 residues. CDR1 and CDR2 (germline): SGHDN, FVKESK. V lost 5 bases to trimming and J lost 14 bases, with 13 bases between them.

V is TRBV19 and J is TRBJ1-2; 9 bases align to TRBD1. Losses at the gene ends were 6 bases for V and 5 bases for J; bases not matched to a gene: 16. The CDR3 sequence is 17 residues long. The germline V gene encodes CDR1 LNHDA and CDR2 SQIVND (reference sequence). CDR3 protein: CASRSGQGGQQGYGYTF. The DNA of the CDR3 is TGTGCCAGTAGGTCGGGACAGGGAGGTCAACAGGGGTATGGCTACACCTTC.

The rearrangement links TRBV7-2 to TRBJ1-1; D is possibly TRBD1 (6 bases). V lost 2 bases to trimming and J lost 0 bases, with 13 bases between them. The CDR3 runs to 16 residues. Germline V CDR1 and CDR2: SGHTA, FQGNSA. The CDR3 DNA sequence: TGTGCCAGCAGCTTAAATCAAGGACAGCTGAACACTGAAGCTTTCTTT. Its translation is CASSLNQGQLNTEAFF.

The genes are TRBV28 and TRBJ2-3, with 11 bases identical to TRBD2. V shed 5 bases and J 5 bases; nucleotides not matched to a gene: 15. Germline CDR1 and CDR2: MDHEN and SYDVKM. The CDR3 runs to 18 residues. CDR3 DNA: TGTGCCAGCAGTCCATCACTAGCGGGAGCGTCATCCGGAGATACGCAGTATTTT. This codes for CASSPSLAGASSGDTQYF. Full variable domain (outside the CDR3, taken from reference TRBV28 and TRBJ2-3): DVKVTQSSRYLVKRTGEKVFLECVQDMDHENMFWYRQDPGLGLRLIYFSYDVKMKEKGDIPEGYSVSREKKERFSLILESASTNQTSMYLCASSPSLAGASSGDTQYFGPGTRLTVL.

The CDR3 coding sequence is TGTGCCAGTAGTATAATGGGGGCCTATGGCTACACCTTC. As protein: CASSIMGAYGYTF. The J gene is TRBJ1-2, the V gene TRBV19; possible D gene TRBD1, 6 bases. CDR1 LNHDA and CDR2 SQIVND come from the germline V gene (reference sequence). Trimming took off 2 bases at V and 4 bases at J, with 8 bases between the two ends. This CDR3 region has 13 residues.

The chain links TRBV14 to TRBJ2-1; 12 bases are a match to TRBD2. The V gene end was trimmed by 0 bases and the J gene end by 8 bases; junction bases not matched to a gene: 14. CDR3 size: 19 residues. Germline loops: CDR1 SGHDN, CDR2 FVKESK. DNA for the CDR3: TGTGCCAGCAGCCAAGATCGATCGGCTAGCGGGAGGGATTGGGATGAGCAGTTCTTC. It translates to CASSQDRSASGRDWDEQFF. The full variable domain, rest sourced from reference TRBV14 and TRBJ2-1, is EAGVTQFPSHSVIEKGQTVTLRCDPISGHDNLYWYRRVMGKEIKFLLHFVKESKQDESGMPNNRFLAERTGGTYSTLKVQPAELEDSGVYFCASSQDRSASGRDWDEQFFGPGTRLTVL.

The V and J genes are TRBV4-3 and TRBJ1-3; 7 nucleotides align to TRBD1. Germline trimming cut 1 base from V and 4 bases from J; bases unmatched to any gene: 7. Germline lookup yields CDR1 LGHNA and CDR2 YSLEER. The length of the CDR3 is 16 residues. The CDR3 sequence: CASSQGVTGAGNTIYF. CDR3 in DNA: TGCGCCAGCAGCCAAGGAGTTACAGGGGCAGGAAACACCATATATTTT.

The chain recombines TRBV7-9 with TRBJ1-4; D unresolved. Germline CDR1 is SEHNR and CDR2 is FQNEAQ (reference sequence). The CDR3 contains 13 residues. V dropped 1 base and J dropped 6 bases, with 6 bases sitting between them. Here the CDR3 DNA reads TGTGCCAGCAGCTTAGTTGTCGATGAAAAACTGTTTTTT. Translation gives CASSLVVDEKLFF.

The rearrangement links TRBV6-5 to TRBJ2-3; 11 bases agree with TRBD2. The germline CDR1 and CDR2 sequences are MNHEY and SVGAGI. Trimming at V came to 0 bases and at J to 3 bases, leaving 2 bases not matched to a gene. This CDR3 has 16 residues. The CDR3 DNA sequence: TGTGCCAGCAGTTACTCGACTAGCGGGGCAACAGATACGCAGTATTTT. This translates into CASSYSTSGATDTQYF.

CDR3 residues: CAWSLGQERGYGYTF. The CDR3 bases are TGTGCCTGGAGTCTAGGACAGGAAAGGGGCTATGGCTACACCTTC. The chain couples TRBV30 to TRBJ1-2; 7 bases fit TRBD1. CDR3 size: 15 residues. Germline CDR1 and CDR2: GTSNPN and SVGIG (reference sequence). With V trimmed by 2 bases and J by 4 bases, 10 bases remained unmatched.

J is TRBJ1-6 and V is TRBV7-2; possibly TRBD1 for D (6 bases). This CDR3 comprises 16 residues. Germline V gene sequence: CDR1 SGHTA, CDR2 FQGNSA. Trimming cost V 1 base and J 9 bases, with 16 bases left between them. The CDR3 nucleotides read TGTGCCAGCAGCTTAGAGGCAGGGGCCTTTGGTTCACCCCTCCACTTT. Its translation is CASSLEAGAFGSPLHF.

V usage is TRBV7-8 and J usage is TRBJ2-3, with TRBD1 matching 9 bases. Trimming cost V 5 bases and J 2 bases; bases outside gene matches: 11. There are 17 residues in the CDR3. CDR1 is SGHVS, CDR2 FQNEAQ, per germline. This CDR3 is CASSRKMTGGNTDTQYF. DNA for the CDR3: TGTGCCAGCAGCCGGAAAATGACAGGGGGTAACACAGATACGCAGTATTTT.

V usage is TRBV7-9 and J usage is TRBJ1-2, with D possibly TRBD1 on 6 matching bases. The length of the CDR3 is 14 residues. CDR1 is SEHNR and CDR2 is FQNEAQ in the germline V gene (reference sequence). Trimming removed 1 base from V and 8 bases from J, with 14 bases in between. CDR3 in amino acids: CASSLGSGEKGYTF. The CDR3 DNA is TGTGCCAGCAGCTTAGGTTCAGGGGAGAAGGGCTACACCTTC.